This T cell receptor beta chain derives from a study of blood T cell repertoires in COVID-19. The protocol was immunoSEQ multiplex PCR, while the TCRdb copy is restricted to in-frame clones and leaves out a portion. The sample has about 220,000 clones, 80% to 90% seen once. Per germline, CDR1 SQVTM and CDR2 ANQGSEA. CDR3 length: 19 amino acids. V lost 0 bases and J lost 2; bases outside the gene matches: 12. J is TRBJ2-6 and V is TRBV29-1; 8 bases are shared with TRBD1. The sequenced material came from peripheral blood. The clonotype comes from a man aged 45-60 years who had recovered from COVID-19. CDR3 in DNA: TGCAGCGTTGAAGAGGAGGTAGGCAGGGGGCAAGCTGGGGCCAACGTCCTGACTTTC. The encoded protein is CSVEEEVGRGQAGANVLTF.